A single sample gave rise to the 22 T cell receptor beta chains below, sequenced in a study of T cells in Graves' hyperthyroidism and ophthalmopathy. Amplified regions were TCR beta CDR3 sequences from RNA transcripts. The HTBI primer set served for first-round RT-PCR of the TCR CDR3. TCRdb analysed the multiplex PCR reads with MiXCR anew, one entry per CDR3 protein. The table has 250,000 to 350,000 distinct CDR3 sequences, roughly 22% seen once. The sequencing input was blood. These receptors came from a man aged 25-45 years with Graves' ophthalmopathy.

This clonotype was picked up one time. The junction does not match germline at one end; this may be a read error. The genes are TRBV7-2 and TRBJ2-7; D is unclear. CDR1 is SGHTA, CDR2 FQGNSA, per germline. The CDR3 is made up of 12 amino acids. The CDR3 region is CASSWTDTEQSF. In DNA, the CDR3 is TGTGCCAGCAGTTGGACCGATACGGAGCAGTCCTTC. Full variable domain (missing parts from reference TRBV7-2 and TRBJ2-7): GAGVSQSPSNKVTEKGKDVELRCDPISGHTALYWYRQSLGQGLEFLIYFQGNSAPDKSGLPSDRFSAERTGGSVSTLTIQRTQQEDSAVYLCASSWTDTEQSFGPGTRLTVT.

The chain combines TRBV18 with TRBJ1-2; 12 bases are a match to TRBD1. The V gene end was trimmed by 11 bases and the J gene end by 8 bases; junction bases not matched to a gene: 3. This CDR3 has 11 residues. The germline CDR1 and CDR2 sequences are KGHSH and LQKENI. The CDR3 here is CAGGQGAGYTF. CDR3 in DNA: TGTGCCGGGGGACAGGGGGCCGGCTACACCTTC.

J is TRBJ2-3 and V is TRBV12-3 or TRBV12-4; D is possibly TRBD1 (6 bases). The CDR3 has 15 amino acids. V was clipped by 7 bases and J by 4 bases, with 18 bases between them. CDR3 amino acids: CASNWGKTGSDTQYF. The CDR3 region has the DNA TGTGCCAGCAACTGGGGAAAGACAGGTTCAGATACGCAGTATTTT.

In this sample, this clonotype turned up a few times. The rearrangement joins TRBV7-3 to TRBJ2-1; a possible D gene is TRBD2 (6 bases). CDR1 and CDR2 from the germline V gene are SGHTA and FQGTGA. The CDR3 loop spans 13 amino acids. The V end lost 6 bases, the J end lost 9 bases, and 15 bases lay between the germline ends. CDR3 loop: CASSRTGEFEQFF. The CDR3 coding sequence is TGTGCCAGCAGTCGGACGGGGGAGTTTGAGCAGTTCTTC.

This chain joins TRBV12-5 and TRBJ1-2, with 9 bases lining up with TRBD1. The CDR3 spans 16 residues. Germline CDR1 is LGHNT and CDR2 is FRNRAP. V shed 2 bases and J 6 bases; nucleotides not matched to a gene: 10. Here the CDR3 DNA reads TGTGCTAGTGGTTTGCTACCGGGACAGGGTATCAATGGCTACACCTTC. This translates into CASGLLPGQGINGYTF.

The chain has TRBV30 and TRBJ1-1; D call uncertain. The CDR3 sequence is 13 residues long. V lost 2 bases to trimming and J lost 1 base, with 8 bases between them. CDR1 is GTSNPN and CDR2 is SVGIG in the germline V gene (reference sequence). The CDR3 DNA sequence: TGTGCCTGGAGTAGACGGAGGAACACTGAAGCTTTCTTT. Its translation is CAWSRRRNTEAFF.

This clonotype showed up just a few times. CDR3 DNA: TGTGCCAGCAGCCACGGACAGGGGTCTTATAATGAAAAACTGTTTTTT. It is translated as CASSHGQGSYNEKLFF. The chain couples TRBV3-1 to TRBJ1-4; TRBD1 aligns across 9 bases. The CDR3 has 16 residues. CDR1 and CDR2 (germline): LGHDT, YNNKEL (reference sequence). With V trimmed by 3 bases and J by 4 bases, 6 bases remained unmatched.

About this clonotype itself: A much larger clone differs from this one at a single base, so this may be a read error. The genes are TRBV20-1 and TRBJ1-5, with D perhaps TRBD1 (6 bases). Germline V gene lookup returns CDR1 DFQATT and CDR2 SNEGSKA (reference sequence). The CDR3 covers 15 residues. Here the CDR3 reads CSARLGAGSNRPQHF. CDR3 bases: TGCAGTGCTAGATTGGGGGCAGGGAGCAATCGGCCCCAGCATTTT.

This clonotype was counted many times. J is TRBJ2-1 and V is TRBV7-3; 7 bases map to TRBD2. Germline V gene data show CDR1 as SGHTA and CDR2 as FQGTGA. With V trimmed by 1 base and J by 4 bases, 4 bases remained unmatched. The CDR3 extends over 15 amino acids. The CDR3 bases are TGTGCCAGCAGCTTAAATCCGGGAGGATACAATGAGCAGTTCTTC. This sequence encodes CASSLNPGGYNEQFF.

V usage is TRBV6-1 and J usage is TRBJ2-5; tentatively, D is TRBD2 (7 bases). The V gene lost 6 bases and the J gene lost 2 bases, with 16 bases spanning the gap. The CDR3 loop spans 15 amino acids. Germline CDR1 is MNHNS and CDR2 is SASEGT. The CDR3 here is CASRIRGGEQETQYF. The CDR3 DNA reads TGTGCCAGCAGGATCCGAGGGGGGGAGCAAGAGACCCAGTACTTC.

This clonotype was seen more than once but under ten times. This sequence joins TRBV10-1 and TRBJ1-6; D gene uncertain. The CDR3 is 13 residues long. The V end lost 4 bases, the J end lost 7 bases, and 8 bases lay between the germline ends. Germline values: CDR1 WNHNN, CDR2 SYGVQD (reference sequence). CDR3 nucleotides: TGCGCCAGCAGTGGCGGAAGGAATTCACCCCTCCACTTT. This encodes CASSGGRNSPLHF.

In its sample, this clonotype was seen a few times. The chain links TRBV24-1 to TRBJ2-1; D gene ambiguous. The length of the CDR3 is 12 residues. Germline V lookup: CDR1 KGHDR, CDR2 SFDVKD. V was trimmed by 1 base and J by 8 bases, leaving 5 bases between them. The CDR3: CATSDFGDEQFF. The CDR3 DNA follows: TGTGCCACCAGTGATTTCGGAGATGAGCAGTTCTTC.

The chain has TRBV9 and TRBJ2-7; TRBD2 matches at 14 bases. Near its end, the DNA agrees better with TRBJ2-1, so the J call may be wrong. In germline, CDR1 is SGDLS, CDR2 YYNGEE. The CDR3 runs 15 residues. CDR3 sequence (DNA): TGTGCCAGCAGTTCCCCGGGACTAGCGGGAGACGAGCAGTTCTTC. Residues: CASSSPGLAGDEQFF.

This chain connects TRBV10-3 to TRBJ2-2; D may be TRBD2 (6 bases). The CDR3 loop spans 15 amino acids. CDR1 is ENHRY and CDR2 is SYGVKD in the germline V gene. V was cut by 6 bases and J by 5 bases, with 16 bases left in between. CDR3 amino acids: CAISTRDLTTGELFF. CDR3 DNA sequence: TGTGCCATCAGCACCCGGGACTTGACGACCGGGGAGCTGTTTTTT.

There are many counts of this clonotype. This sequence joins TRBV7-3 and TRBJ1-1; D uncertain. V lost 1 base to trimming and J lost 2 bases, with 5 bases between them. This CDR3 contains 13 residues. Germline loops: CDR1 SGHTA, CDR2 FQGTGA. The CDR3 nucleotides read TGTGCCAGCAGCTTAAGAACCAACACTGAAGCTTTCTTT. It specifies CASSLRTNTEAFF.

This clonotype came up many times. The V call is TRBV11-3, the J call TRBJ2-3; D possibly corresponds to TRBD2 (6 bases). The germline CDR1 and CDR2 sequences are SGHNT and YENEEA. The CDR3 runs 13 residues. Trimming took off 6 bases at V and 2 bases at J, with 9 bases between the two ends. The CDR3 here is CASSPGDTDTQYF. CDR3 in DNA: TGTGCCAGCAGTCCGGGAGACACAGATACGCAGTATTTT. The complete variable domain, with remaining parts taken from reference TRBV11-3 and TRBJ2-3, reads EAGVVQSPRYKIIEKKQPVAFWCNPISGHNTLYWYLQNLGQGPELLIRYENEEAVDDSQLPKDRFSAERLKGVDSTLKIQPAELGDSAVYLCASSPGDTDTQYFGPGTRLTVL.

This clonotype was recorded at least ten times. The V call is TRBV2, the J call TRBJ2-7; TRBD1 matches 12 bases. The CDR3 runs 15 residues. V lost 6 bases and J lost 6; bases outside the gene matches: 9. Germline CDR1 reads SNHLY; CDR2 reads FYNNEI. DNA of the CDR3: TGTGCCAGCAGCCCCCCGGGACAGGGGGCCGTCGAGCAGTACTTC. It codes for CASSPPGQGAVEQYF.

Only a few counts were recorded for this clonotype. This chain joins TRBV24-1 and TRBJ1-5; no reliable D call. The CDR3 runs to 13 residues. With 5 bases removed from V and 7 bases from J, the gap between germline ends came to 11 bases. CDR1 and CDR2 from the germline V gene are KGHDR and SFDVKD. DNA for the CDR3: TGTGCCACCAGTGTTAAGGGAGACCAGCCCCAGCATTTT. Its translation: CATSVKGDQPQHF.

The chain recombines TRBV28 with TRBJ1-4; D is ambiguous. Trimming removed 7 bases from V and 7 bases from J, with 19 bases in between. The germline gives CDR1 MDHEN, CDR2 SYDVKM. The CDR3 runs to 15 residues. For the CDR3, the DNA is TGTGCCAGCACCTTCTGGGGAGATTTTGGTGAAAAACTGTTTTTT. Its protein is CASTFWGDFGEKLFF.

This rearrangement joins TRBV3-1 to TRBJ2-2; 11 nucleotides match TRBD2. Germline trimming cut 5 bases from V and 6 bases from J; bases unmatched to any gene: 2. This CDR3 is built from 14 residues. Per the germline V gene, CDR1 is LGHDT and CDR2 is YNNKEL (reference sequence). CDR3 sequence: CASSLAGGAGELFF. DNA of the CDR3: TGTGCCAGCAGCTTAGCGGGAGGGGCCGGGGAGCTGTTTTTT.

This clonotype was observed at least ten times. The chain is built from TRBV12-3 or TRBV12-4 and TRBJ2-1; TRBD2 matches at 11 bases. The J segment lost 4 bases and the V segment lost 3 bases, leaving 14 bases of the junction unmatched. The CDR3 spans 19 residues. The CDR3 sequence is CASSFSLSGRAVVYNEQFF. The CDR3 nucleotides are TGTGCCAGCAGTTTTAGTCTTAGCGGGAGGGCCGTGGTTTACAATGAGCAGTTCTTC.

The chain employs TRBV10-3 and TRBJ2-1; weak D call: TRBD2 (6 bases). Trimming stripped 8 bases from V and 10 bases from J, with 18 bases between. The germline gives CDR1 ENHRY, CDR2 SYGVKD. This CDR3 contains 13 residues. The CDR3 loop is CAIGGTAGPEQFF. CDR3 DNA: TGTGCCATCGGAGGGACTGCAGGACCCGAGCAGTTCTTC.